This T cell receptor (beta chain) appears in the sequencing data of a study of blood T cells in healthy people across ages. In the study overall: For every two T cells, template switching captured about one barcoded beta molecule.

After removal of 3 bases from V and 3 bases from J, the junction contained 6 bases not matched to a gene. The CDR3 covers 15 residues. Germline V lookup: CDR1 SGHNT, CDR2 YYREEE (reference sequence). Primed by a sample-barcoded 5' primer and a J-beta primer mix, a second PCR proceeded for roughly 7 to 11 cycles. Sequencing yielded, for each sample, at least 3 million paired-end reads carrying CDR3. TCRdb reprocessed the 5' RACE reads with MiXCR, giving one entry per CDR3 protein. This table holds more than 650,000 distinct CDR3 sequences, around 24% found once. This clonotype was observed a few times. Its specificity is unknown. Study observations and caveats: Both higher diversity and more naive CD4+ cells marked long-lived donors when set against aged donors. Expanded clonotype shifts may have been confounded, as the donors had an unknown CMV status.

These data are also associated with another study on T cells of mothers and their children.

The clonotype comes from a boy under 18 in good health. The source material was blood. The rearrangement joins TRBV5-4 to TRBJ2-5; 9 nucleotides match TRBD2. The DNA for the CDR3 is TGTGCCAGCAGCTCCCCGGGACTAGCAAAAGAGACCCAGTACTTC. Its protein product is CASSSPGLAKETQYF.